The T cell receptor beta chain described here comes from a study of T cell clusters in autoimmune cytopenias. The CDR3 runs 13 residues. Germline values: CDR1 MNHNS, CDR2 SASEGT. Each sample's input was 250 to 300 ng genomic DNA, roughly 40,000 genome equivalents. One tube held mixed TRB-A and TRB-B primer pools for touch-down PCR. From the multiplex PCR reads, TCRdb lists one entry per CDR3 protein and no DNA. This sample contains fewer than 7,500 distinct CDR3 sequences. These data also formed part of another study, on T cell repertoires in aging, cancer and after chemotherapy.

This TCR was sampled from a human donor in good health. Sequenced input: peripheral blood. The V and J genes are TRBV6-1 and TRBJ1-1; TCRdb designates TRBD1, a call that cannot be tested without DNA. The CDR3 here is CASTLQGSTEAFF.